This is a list of T cell receptor beta chains from one sample in a study of a mutant IDH1 vaccine in newly diagnosed glioma. Repertoires were generated with immunoSEQ multiplex PCR, while TCRdb's copy carries only in-frame clones and drops some. The sample consists of about 92,000 clones, roughly 78% of them appearing once. The source was PBMCs, collected from a glioma patient treated with radiotherapy, temozolomide or both. These receptors were obtained from a middle-aged man with glioma. Both conserved end residues are part of each CDR3. The D gene is left open where the match is weak. Not all rows give a size; the values are once, few, many and, for expanded clones, a class.

.	.	TRBV7-9	TRBJ1-1	TGTGCCAGCAGGCAACAGGCCACCACTGAAGCTTTCTTT	CASRQQATTEAFF
.	few	TRBV2	TRBJ2-3	TGTGCCAGCAGTGCCTTGGGGGGTAGCGCGTTAGATACGCAGTATTTT	CASSALGGSALDTQYF
TRBD1	few	TRBV6-1	TRBJ1-5	TGTGCCAGCAGGCCCCTAGGACAGGGGAATCAGCCCCAGCATTTT	CASRPLGQGNQPQHF
TRBD1	.	TRBV7-7	TRBJ2-1	TGTGCTAGCAGCTCTACGACAGGGGGAAATGAGCAGTTCTTC	CASSSTTGGNEQFF
.	.	TRBV6-6	TRBJ2-7	TGTGCCAGCAGTTACCCAGGCTACGAGCAGTACTTC	CASSYPGYEQYF
TRBD1	.	TRBV6-6	TRBJ2-1	TGTGCCAGCAGCCTCGGACAGGCCTACAATGAGCAGTTCTTC	CASSLGQAYNEQFF
TRBD1	.	TRBV7-2	TRBJ1-2	TGTGCCAGCAGCCAAGGGACAGCCTATGGCTACACCTTC	CASSQGTAYGYTF
TRBD2	.	TRBV5-5	TRBJ2-5	TGTGCCAGCAGTCGTGGACAGGCAAGGACTAGCGGGGAAGAGACCCAGTACTTC	CASSRGQARTSGEETQYF
TRBD2	.	TRBV4-3	TRBJ2-7	TGCGCCAGCAGCCCCTCCCGGCTAGCGGGACTGTACTTC	CASSPSRLAGLYF
.	.	TRBV5-1	TRBJ1-2	TGCGCCAGCAGCTTGGAGACAGGAACCTATGGCTACACCTTC	CASSLETGTYGYTF
.	.	TRBV9	TRBJ2-1	TGTGCCAGCAGCGGGACGCCCCACAATGAGCAGTTCTTC	CASSGTPHNEQFF
TRBD1	.	TRBV5-4	TRBJ1-4	TGTGCCAGCAGCCACCACCGGGACAGGGGGCGGACTAATGAAAAACTGTTTTTT	CASSHHRDRGRTNEKLFF
.	.	TRBV2	TRBJ2-7	TGTGCCAGCATGGACGGTTGGGGACCGCAGTACTTC	CASMDGWGPQYF
.	.	TRBV29-1	TRBJ1-4	TGCAGCGTCCGAAGGACAGCAAATGAAAAACTGTTTTTT	CSVRRTANEKLFF
TRBD2	.	TRBV4-3	TRBJ2-7	TGCGCCAGCAGCCAAAGACTAGCTCCTAATTACGAGCAGTACTTC	CASSQRLAPNYEQYF
.	.	TRBV6-4	TRBJ2-3	TGTGCCAGCAGTGACTTTCAGGGTGGCACAGATACGCAGTATTTT	CASSDFQGGTDTQYF
.	.	TRBV5-1	TRBJ1-3	TGCGCCAGCAGCCGTTACCCATCTACGTTAGCGGGTAACACCATATATTTT	CASSRYPSTLAGNTIYF
.	.	TRBV5-4	TRBJ1-2	TGTGCCAGCAGCCCTGGGACGAGCTATGGCTACACCTTC	CASSPGTSYGYTF
.	.	TRBV30	TRBJ2-5	TGTGCCTGGAGTTTAGGGAGTAAATGGGGTCAAGAGACCCAGTACTTC	CAWSLGSKWGQETQYF
TRBD1	.	TRBV28	TRBJ2-7	TGTGCCAGCAGTCCATACACAGGGGTCTACGAGCAGTACTTC	CASSPYTGVYEQYF
.	.	TRBV5-6	TRBJ2-2	TGTGCCAGCAGCGATGGGGAGCTAACCACCGGGGAGCTGTTTTTT	CASSDGELTTGELFF
TRBD2	few	TRBV5-6	TRBJ2-1	TGTGCCAGCAGCTTGGGACTAGCGGGGGGCAATGAGCAGTTCTTC	CASSLGLAGGNEQFF
TRBD1	large	TRBV11-2	TRBJ1-1	TGTGCCAGCAGAGGGACAGGGGGTCAGACTGAAGCTTTCTTT	CASRGTGGQTEAFF
TRBD2	.	TRBV13	TRBJ2-7	TGTGCCAGCAGCGCCCGGCGGGAGGGCCCTTCCTACGAGCAGTACTTC	CASSARREGPSYEQYF
TRBD2	.	TRBV7-2	TRBJ2-1	TGTGCCAGCAGCTCCCAACCCCGAGCGGGAGAAGGGAATGAGCAGTTCTTC	CASSSQPRAGEGNEQFF
.	.	TRBV19	TRBJ2-5	TGTGCCAGTAGTATAGGAGGAGTACACCAAGAGACCCAGTACTTC	CASSIGGVHQETQYF
.	many	TRBV19	TRBJ2-7	TGTGCCAGTAGTATAGTAAAAGGCCCCTACGAGCAGTACTTC	CASSIVKGPYEQYF